These 2 T cell receptor beta chains were sequenced from one sample in a study of Ad26.COV2.S vaccination and SARS-CoV-2 variants. Clones were sequenced by immunoSEQ multiplex PCR, and TCRdb holds only the in-frame ones, with some missing. Of 300,000 to 400,000 clones in the sample, approximately 84% were seen once. As to treatment: 15 to 20 received Ad26.COV2.S at low or high dose, single or two shots; a few received placebo; per-sample allocation not given. Day 63 after the first vaccine or placebo injection was the time point for sampling. Material: peripheral blood, obtained in a trial of Ad26.COV2.S vaccine versus placebo. These TCRs come from a person aged 18-60 years who received the Ad26.COV2.S COVID-19 vaccine or a placebo.

This rearrangement joins TRBV29-1 to TRBJ2-7, with D tentatively TRBD1 or TRBD2 (7 bases each). Deletions cut 4 bases from V and 4 bases from J, with 14 bases between. This CDR3 has 13 amino acids. Germline values: CDR1 SQVTM, CDR2 ANQGSEA. The CDR3 loop reads CSVVAGGAYEQYF. CDR3 DNA sequence: TGCAGCGTTGTGGCAGGGGGGGCGTACGAGCAGTACTTC.

This clone was observed many times. The rearrangement links TRBV18 to TRBJ1-2; 9 bases are a match to TRBD1. V lost 2 bases and J lost 6; bases outside the gene matches: 7. Germline lookup yields CDR1 KGHSH and CDR2 LQKENI. The CDR3 contains 15 residues. The CDR3 loop reads CASSPIGDRDDGYTF. The CDR3 DNA reads TGTGCCAGCTCACCAATAGGGGACAGGGATGATGGCTACACCTTC. The full variable domain, its missing parts supplied by reference TRBV18 and TRBJ1-2, is NAGVMQNPRHLVRRRGQEARLRCSPMKGHSHVYWYRQLPEEGLKFMVYLQKENIIDESGMPKERFSAEFPKEGPSILRIQQVVRGDSAAYFCASSPIGDRDDGYTFGSGTRLTVV.